This T cell receptor beta chain was identified during a study of blood T cell repertoires in COVID-19. This CDR3 is built from 18 residues. V dropped 2 bases and J dropped 2; count of bases not matched to a gene: 8. CDR1 and CDR2 from the germline V gene are MGHRA and YSYEKL. Sequenced by immunoSEQ multiplex PCR; TCRdb stores in-frame clones only, minus some. The sample holds 88,000 or so clones, over 75% seen once. Sequencing used peripheral blood. This sequence joins TRBV4-1 and TRBJ2-5; TRBD2 agrees at 13 bases. This sequence originates from a man aged 55 to 70 with acute or convalescent COVID-19. The CDR3 nucleotides are TGCGCCAGCAGCCAAAATACCGGGACTAGCGGGAATCAAGAGACCCAGTACTTC. It is translated as CASSQNTGTSGNQETQYF.